A single sample is the source of the 24 T cell receptor beta chains below, sequenced in a study of memory CD4+ T cells and cytomegalovirus serostatus. The sort gate was single viable CD3+CD4+CD8-CD45RO+ cells for memory CD4+ T cells. The repertoire was sequenced with immunoSEQ multiplex PCR; TCRdb's copy has only in-frame clones and lacks some. The table lists about 50,000 clones, just under 80% of them singletons, with less than 0.85% in the top ten. Sequenced material: memory CD4+ T cells from blood. These receptors were collected from an adult in good health and CMV-seronegative.

The chain carries TRBV30 and TRBJ1-2; 7 bases map to TRBD1. This CDR3 contains 11 residues. Germline values: CDR1 GTSNPN, CDR2 SVGIG (reference sequence). With 7 bases clipped from V and 2 bases from J, the junction kept 1 base outside the gene matches. Here the CDR3 reads CALQGNYGYTF. The CDR3 region has the DNA TGTGCCTTACAGGGGAACTATGGCTACACCTTC.

The chain combines TRBV29-1 with TRBJ1-4; D gene uncertain. This CDR3 spans 14 amino acids. Germline CDR1 is SQVTM and CDR2 is ANQGSEA. V shed 1 base and J shed 3 bases, with 9 bases lying between them. The CDR3 here is CSVEGGVPNEKLFF. In DNA, the CDR3 is TGCAGCGTTGAAGGGGGAGTCCCTAATGAAAAACTGTTTTTT.

The chain links TRBV5-4 to TRBJ2-1; D may be TRBD2 (6 bases). Per germline, CDR1 SGHNT and CDR2 YYREEE (reference sequence). The CDR3 sequence is 16 residues long. The V end lost 0 bases, the J end lost 6 bases, and 16 bases lay between the germline ends. CDR3 in amino acids: CASSLVQGGTFNEQFF. The CDR3 coding sequence is TGTGCCAGCAGCTTGGTCCAGGGAGGTACGTTCAATGAGCAGTTCTTC.

The V and J genes are TRBV6-1 and TRBJ1-5; the match to TRBD1 covers 7 bases. V trimming: 5 bases; J trimming: 4 bases; junction bases outside the gene matches: 2. The CDR3 spans 13 residues. Germline V gene lookup returns CDR1 MNHNS and CDR2 SASEGT. The CDR3 coding sequence is TGTGCCAGCAGTCCACAGGGGAATCAGCCCCAGCATTTT. This sequence encodes CASSPQGNQPQHF.

DNA of the CDR3: TGTGCCAGCAGTGTGAGACAGGGGGCCTTCTATGGCTACACCTTC. Its protein product is CASSVRQGAFYGYTF. The chain combines TRBV6-5 with TRBJ1-2; 10 nucleotides align to TRBD1. V was pared by 5 bases and J by 4 bases, with 7 bases of the junction left unmatched. The CDR3 consists of 15 residues. The germline V gene encodes CDR1 MNHEY and CDR2 SVGAGI.

This chain joins TRBV28 and TRBJ2-7, with 7 positions matching TRBD1. The length of the CDR3 is 15 residues. The germline V gene has CDR1 MDHEN and CDR2 SYDVKM. J lost 0 bases, V lost 7 bases, and 9 bases had no gene match. CDR3: CASTPGGQHSYEQYF. CDR3 nucleotides: TGTGCCAGCACCCCAGGGGGACAGCACTCCTACGAGCAGTACTTC.

CDR3 nucleotide sequence: TGTGCCAGCAGCCGGGACGGAGAAAAACTGTTTTTT. Amino acids: CASSRDGEKLFF. The chain recombines TRBV6-1 with TRBJ1-4, with D tentatively TRBD1 (5 bases). Per the germline V gene, CDR1 is MNHNS and CDR2 is SASEGT. Deletions cut 6 bases from V and 8 bases from J, with 10 bases between. The CDR3 runs 12 residues.

This chain uses TRBV7-2 with TRBJ2-7; 9 bases agree with TRBD2. This CDR3 spans 14 amino acids. The germline V gene encodes CDR1 SGHTA and CDR2 FQGNSA. V was clipped by 1 base and J by 4 bases; unmatched bases: 2. The CDR3 region has the DNA TGTGCCAGCAGCTTAGGGCGGGAGGGTTACGAGCAGTACTTC. Amino acid sequence: CASSLGREGYEQYF.

Notes on this clone: A read error may account for a junction end that differs from germline. The V call is TRBV5-1, the J call TRBJ2-5; 7 bases match TRBD2. Germline V lookup: CDR1 SGHRS, CDR2 YFSETQ. CDR3 length: 16 residues. CDR3 in amino acids: CASSFGSGPLQETRYF. CDR3 in DNA: TGCGCCAGCAGCTTCGGTAGCGGGCCCCTCCAAGAGACCCGGTACTTC.

This clone was picked up a small number of times. The chain couples TRBV18 to TRBJ1-4; TRBD1 is a possible D gene (5 bases). The CDR3 length is 16 residues. V gave up 0 bases and J gave up 0 bases, with 8 bases separating them. Germline assignment: CDR1 KGHSH and CDR2 LQKENI. This CDR3 reads CASSPPKTATNEKLFF. The CDR3 region has the DNA TGTGCCAGCTCACCACCTAAGACAGCAACTAATGAAAAACTGTTTTTT.

The CDR3 sequence is CASSVGRGDTQYF. The CDR3 DNA reads as TGTGCCAGCAGCGTAGGGAGGGGAGATACGCAGTATTTT. The rearrangement uses TRBV9 and TRBJ2-3, with D maybe TRBD2 (6 bases). V lost 0 bases, J lost 5 bases, and 7 bases lay in between. The germline V gene encodes CDR1 SGDLS and CDR2 YYNGEE. The length of the CDR3 is 13 residues.

V and J are TRBV6-1 and TRBJ2-3; 7 nucleotides line up with TRBD1. The V gene end was trimmed by 3 bases and the J gene end by 5 bases; junction bases not matched to a gene: 5. CDR1 and CDR2 from the germline V gene are MNHNS and SASEGT. This CDR3 comprises 14 residues. CDR3 nucleotides: TGTGCCAGCAGTGACCGAGGGGGCTTAGATACGCAGTATTTT. Amino acid sequence: CASSDRGGLDTQYF.

The gene calls are TRBV10-3 and TRBJ2-2, with D perhaps given as TRBD1 or TRBD2 (6 bases each). V lost 4 bases to trimming and J lost 5 bases, with 14 bases between them. CDR3 size: 15 residues. In germline, CDR1 is ENHRY, CDR2 SYGVKD. The CDR3 region is CAISGRGAPTGELFF. CDR3 in DNA: TGTGCCATCAGTGGTAGGGGGGCGCCGACCGGGGAGCTGTTTTTT.

V is TRBV5-4 and J is TRBJ1-1; no firm D call. V lost 7 bases and J 5 bases, leaving 15 bases between the germline ends. This CDR3 comprises 13 residues. Germline V gene lookup returns CDR1 SGHNT and CDR2 YYREEE (reference sequence). CDR3 residues: CASSGSGRTEAFF. For the CDR3, the DNA is TGTGCCAGCTCTGGTTCAGGCCGAACTGAAGCTTTCTTT. Using reference TRBV5-4 and TRBJ1-1 for the parts outside the CDR3, the full variable domain is ETGVTQSPTHLIKTRGQQVTLRCSSQSGHNTVSWYQQALGQGPQFIFQYYREEENGRGNFPPRFSGLQFPNYSSELNVNALELDDSALYLCASSGSGRTEAFFGQGTRLTVV.

The chain joins TRBV4-1 to TRBJ1-5, with TRBD1 matching over 7 bases. J was trimmed by 3 bases and V by 4 bases; bases with no gene match: 6. The CDR3 is 15 amino acids. The germline gives CDR1 MGHRA, CDR2 YSYEKL. The CDR3: CASSPIQGDNQPQHF. Written as DNA, the CDR3 is TGCGCCAGCAGCCCGATCCAGGGGGACAATCAGCCCCAGCATTTT.

The chain uses TRBV25-1 and TRBJ1-2; 7 nucleotides line up with TRBD1. Germline trimming cut 5 bases from V and 0 bases from J; bases unmatched to any gene: 9. Germline V lookup: CDR1 MGHDK, CDR2 SYGVNS. The CDR3 is 16 amino acids. The CDR3 here is CASSLGGDSANYGYTF. CDR3 nucleotide sequence: TGTGCCAGCAGTCTCGGGGGGGACAGTGCTAACTATGGCTACACCTTC.

The CDR3 region has the DNA TGTGCCAGCAGCTTAAGGGCTAGCGTCCAAGAGACCCAGTACTTC. This encodes CASSLRASVQETQYF. The rearrangement joins TRBV7-9 to TRBJ2-5, with D tentatively TRBD2 (6 bases). V dropped 2 bases and J dropped 1 base, with 11 bases sitting between them. In germline, CDR1 is SEHNR, CDR2 FQNEAQ (reference sequence). This CDR3 contains 15 residues.

The V call is TRBV9, the J call TRBJ1-2, with unresolved D. In germline, CDR1 is SGDLS, CDR2 YYNGEE. Between the trimmed V and J ends, which lost 0 bases and 8 bases, there was a span of 11 bases. The CDR3 contains 13 residues. CDR3 in DNA: TGTGCCAGCAGCGTAGGTTCAGAAACGGGCTACACCTTC. It is translated as CASSVGSETGYTF.

This clone came up once. The genes are TRBV5-1 and TRBJ2-3, with a weak D call TRBD2 (5 bases). The germline V gene has CDR1 SGHRS and CDR2 YFSETQ. V lost 0 bases and J lost 0, with 8 bases in between. This CDR3 region has 15 residues. Written as DNA, the CDR3 is TGCGCCAGCAGCTTGGGTTCGGGGAGCACAGATACGCAGTATTTT. It yields the protein CASSLGSGSTDTQYF.

The chain employs TRBV4-1 and TRBJ2-7; 9 nucleotides line up with TRBD2. Losses at the gene ends were 0 bases for V and 3 bases for J; bases not matched to a gene: 6. The CDR3 sequence is 16 residues long. In germline, CDR1 is MGHRA, CDR2 YSYEKL. The CDR3 nucleotides are TGCGCCAGCAGCCAAGAGCTAGCGGGGCCCTACTACGAGCAGTACTTC. It translates to CASSQELAGPYYEQYF.

The rearrangement uses TRBV5-6 and TRBJ1-1; 8 positions match TRBD1. Germline assignment: CDR1 SGHDT and CDR2 YYEEEE. The CDR3 sequence is 15 residues long. J lost 9 bases, V lost 4 bases, and 14 bases had no gene match. The CDR3 sequence: CASSPVAGQGAKAFF. In DNA form, the CDR3 reads TGTGCCAGCAGCCCCGTAGCCGGCCAGGGGGCAAAAGCTTTCTTT.

This clone is termed medium-sized (0.01 to 0.1%). Other nucleotide sequences in the sample specify the same CDR3. Here the CDR3 reads CASRQGNSPLHF. CDR3 nucleotide sequence: TGTGCCAGCAGACAGGGTAATTCACCCCTCCACTTT. The chain couples TRBV6-5 to TRBJ1-6; D is possibly TRBD1 (6 bases). The V gene's germline CDR1 is MNHEY and CDR2 SVGAGI. The CDR3 is 12 amino acids. V gave up 6 bases and J gave up 6 bases, with 6 bases separating them.

The CDR3 bases are TGTGCCAGCAGCGTCAGGACAGGGGCGGCAGGCTACACCTTC. Its translation is CASSVRTGAAGYTF. The rearrangement joins TRBV2 to TRBJ1-2, with 9 bases lining up with TRBD1. The CDR3 loop spans 14 amino acids. The V gene end was trimmed by 6 bases and the J gene end by 8 bases; junction bases not matched to a gene: 10. The germline V gene encodes CDR1 SNHLY and CDR2 FYNNEI.

The chain employs TRBV10-3 and TRBJ1-2; TRBD1 matches 9 bases. The CDR3 covers 14 residues. With V trimmed by 6 bases and J by 4 bases, 6 bases remained unmatched. CDR1 and CDR2 (germline): ENHRY, SYGVKD. The CDR3 sequence: CAIRISGQGYGYTF. In DNA form, the CDR3 reads TGTGCCATCAGAATATCGGGACAGGGCTATGGCTACACCTTC.